The T cell receptor (beta chain) under discussion was sequenced for a study of Graves' ophthalmopathy and Graves' hyperthyroidism. Findings of the study overall: Clonotypes were expanded in thyroid at above 0.001 frequency, and most also appeared in blood.

A remark on this clonotype: Its antigen is currently unknown.

Trimming cost V 1 base and J 2 bases; bases outside gene matches: 9. Per the germline V gene, CDR1 is SNHLY and CDR2 is FYNNEI. This CDR3 region has 17 residues. Using RNA transcripts, the TCR beta CDR3 regions were amplified. RT-PCR in the first round used HTBI primers; a second-round multiplex PCR followed. TCRdb redid the calling of the multiplex PCR reads with MiXCR, one entry per CDR3 protein. The sample has 600,000 to 700,000 distinct CDR3 sequences, 35% to 50% seen once; the top ten hold more than 2.5%. This chain uses TRBV2 with TRBJ2-3; 7 bases are a match to TRBD1. The sequenced material came from peripheral blood. The receptor was derived from an adult man with Graves' ophthalmopathy. The CDR3 spells CASSEGRDSPDTDTQYF. CDR3 DNA: TGTGCCAGCAGTGAAGGCAGGGACAGCCCCGACACAGATACGCAGTATTTT.